This TCR beta chain originates from a study of tumor and adjacent non-tumor tissue in lung cancer. As for the study in general: Patients were aged roughly 31 to 76, 9 to 10 men and a handful of women, stage I to III. Each sample yielded 3.5 million to 4.5 million productive TCRbeta reads on average.

This sample's RNA came from whole unsorted tissue. Donors were chemotherapy-naive, newly diagnosed lung cancer surgical patients in China, August–late 2014. Notes on this clonotype: The antigen is not known. The conserved final phenylalanine or tryptophan is absent from the CDR3, which likely points to a read error.

TCRbeta libraries were built with three rounds of nested PCR, modified from ARM-PCR. Via MiXCR, TCRdb re-called the multiplex PCR reads, giving one row per CDR3 protein. The repertoire has 75,000 to 95,000 distinct CDR3 sequences, 72% of them found once; the top ten carry roughly 10%. Study conclusions and caveats: Tumor repertoires had a smaller top 100 clone share than normal lung.

Sequencing used lung tumor tissue. This clonotype originated in a woman in her thirties or forties with non-small cell lung cancer.

The CDR3 DNA reads as TGTGCCAGCAGCAAGACACTAGCTGTACTGTACATTGAGCAGTTCTTA. Residues: CASSKTLAVLYIEQFL. The chain employs TRBV11-2 and TRBJ2-1; D may be TRBD2 (6 bases). The CDR3 loop spans 16 amino acids. CDR1 SGHAT and CDR2 FQNNGV come from the germline V gene.